Here is one TCR beta chain with its context. The sample is drawn from a study of beta chain features in type 1 diabetes. The authors reverse transcribed all of the isolated RNA, so sequencing captured expressed TCRB transcripts. Clones were sequenced by immunoSEQ multiplex PCR, and TCRdb holds only the in-frame ones, with some missing. The data hold about 360,000 clones, with around an eighth observed a single time. Every participating donor gave one draw, a heparinised blood sample averaging approximately 120 mL. Source material: naive CD4+ T cells from blood. This TCR came from a young man in good health.

CDR3 coding DNA: TGCACCAGCAGCCAAATTAACAGGACCCCCGGGACAGATACGCAGTATTTT. Amino acid sequence: CTSSQINRTPGTDTQYF. This rearrangement joins TRBV1 to TRBJ2-3; TRBD1, the table's D call, lacks a check against the DNA. TRBV1 is a pseudogene locus. CDR3 length: 17 amino acids.